Below, one T cell receptor beta chain is given with its context. Germline assignment: CDR1 SQVTM and CDR2 ANQGSEA. J was trimmed by 10 bases and V by 2 bases; bases with no gene match: 8. The CDR3 runs to 13 residues. Primers: 60 V beta forward and 13 J beta reverse. Libraries were prepared by immunoSEQ multiplex PCR; TCRdb keeps only in-frame clonotypes and omits some of them. Altogether 65,000 to 80,000 clones are present, 81% being singletons, with the ten largest covering 7.9%. This entry is derived from a study of glioma-infiltrating T cells after dendritic cell vaccination. This chain connects TRBV29-1 to TRBJ2-1, with 7 bases aligning to TRBD1. The origin of this receptor is a human donor with glioblastoma. The input for sequencing was blood, taken before dendritic cell vaccination. Here the CDR3 reads CSVETDRFGEQFF. The CDR3 region has the DNA TGCAGCGTTGAAACGGACAGGTTTGGCGAGCAGTTCTTC.